The entry below gives a single T cell receptor (beta chain) sequence along with its context. This clone was seen a handful of times. Its antigen specificity is not known. In this CDR3 the conserved last residue, phenylalanine or tryptophan, is missing, so a read error is likely. Library prep was done by PCR. Instrument on record: Illumina HiSeq 4000. The TCR beta-chain CDR3 region of each patient was profiled by high-throughput sequencing. In the original analysis: A classifier to discriminate distant-metastatic papillary thyroid cancer patients was built from CDR3 differences across clinicopathological groups. To measure repertoire diversity the researchers used the Shannon index, while the Morisita-Horn index served to gauge how similar the tumor and blood repertoires were. TCRdb reworked the public reads: Q25 trimming with fastp, MiXCR clone assembly, productive beta chains retained. TCRdb's processing, not the study's, gives the V and J calls here. Counted in this sample were 45,000 to 50,000 clones; about 20% of them appeared once. The ten largest clones take up roughly 3.8% of the sample.

None of the patients had been given any treatment before thyroid surgery. Using T-cell receptor beta sequencing, the study looked back at clinical samples from patients collected from the early 2010s to the late 2010s. This sample is drawn from a study of metastatic and nonmetastatic thyroid tumors (dated by TCRdb to about 2020). About the study as a whole: Repertoires were compared across peripheral blood and tumor or nodule tissue samples from malignant and benign thyroid patients.

General study outcomes and caveats: In both blood and tumor samples, TCR beta diversity was reported to be significantly higher in malignant tumors than in benign nodules.

The sample comprised blood. The receptor was isolated from a male donor with papillary thyroid cancer or a benign thyroid nodule (not recorded which). Some clones in this sample may be carry-over from other donors' samples.

The CDR3 amino acid sequence is: CASSEQGTIIEAFL. The DNA is as follows: TGTGCCAGCAGTGAACAGGGGACCATTATTGAAGCTTTCCTT. Here the chain combines TRBV6-1 and TRBJ1-1; a tentative D match to TRBD1 spans 6 bases. The CDR1 and CDR2 encoded by the germline V gene are MNHNS and SASEGT. Trimming takes 2 bases from V and 7 bases from J, and the germline ends sit 14 bases apart. The CDR3 spans 14 amino acids, including both terminal residues. This entry keeps only the CDR3 DNA: 42 bases, framed from base 1.